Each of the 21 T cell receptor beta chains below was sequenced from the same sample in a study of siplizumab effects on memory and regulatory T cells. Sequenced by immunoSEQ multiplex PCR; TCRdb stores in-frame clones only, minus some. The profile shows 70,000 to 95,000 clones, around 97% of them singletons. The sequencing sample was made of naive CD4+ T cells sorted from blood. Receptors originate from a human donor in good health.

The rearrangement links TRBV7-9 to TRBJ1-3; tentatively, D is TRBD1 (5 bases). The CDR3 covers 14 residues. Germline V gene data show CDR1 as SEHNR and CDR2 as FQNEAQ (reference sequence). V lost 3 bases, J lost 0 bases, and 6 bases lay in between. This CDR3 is CASSLDISGNTIYF. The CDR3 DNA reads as TGTGCCAGCAGCTTGGACATCTCTGGAAACACCATATATTTT.

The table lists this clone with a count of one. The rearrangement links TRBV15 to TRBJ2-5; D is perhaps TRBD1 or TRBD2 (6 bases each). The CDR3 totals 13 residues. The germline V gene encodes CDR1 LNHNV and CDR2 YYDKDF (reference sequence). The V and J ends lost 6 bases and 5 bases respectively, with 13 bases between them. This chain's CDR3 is CATRQGGAETQYF. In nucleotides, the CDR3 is TGTGCCACCAGACAGGGAGGTGCGGAGACCCAGTACTTC.

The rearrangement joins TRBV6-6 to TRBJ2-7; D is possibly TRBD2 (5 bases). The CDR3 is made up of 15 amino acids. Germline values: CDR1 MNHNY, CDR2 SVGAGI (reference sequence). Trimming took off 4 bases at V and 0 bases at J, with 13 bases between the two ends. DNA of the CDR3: TGTGCCAGCAGTTGGTTGGAGGCCAGCTCCTACGAGCAGTACTTC. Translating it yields CASSWLEASSYEQYF.

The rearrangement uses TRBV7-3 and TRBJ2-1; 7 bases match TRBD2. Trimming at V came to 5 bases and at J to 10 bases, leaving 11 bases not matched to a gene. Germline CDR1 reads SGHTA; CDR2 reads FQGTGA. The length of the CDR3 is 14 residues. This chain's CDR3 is CASSQASGGAEQFF. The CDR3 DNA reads TGTGCCAGCAGCCAAGCCTCGGGGGGAGCGGAGCAGTTCTTC.

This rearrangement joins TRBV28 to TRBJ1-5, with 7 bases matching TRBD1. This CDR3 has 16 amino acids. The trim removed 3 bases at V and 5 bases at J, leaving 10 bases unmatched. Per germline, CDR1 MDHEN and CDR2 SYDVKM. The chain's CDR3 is CASSFSTPGGHQPQHF. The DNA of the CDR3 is TGTGCCAGCAGTTTTTCGACCCCAGGGGGTCATCAGCCCCAGCATTTT.

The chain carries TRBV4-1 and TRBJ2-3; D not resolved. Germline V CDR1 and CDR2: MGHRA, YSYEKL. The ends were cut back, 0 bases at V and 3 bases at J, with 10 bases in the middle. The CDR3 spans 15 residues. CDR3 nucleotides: TGCGCCAGCAGCCAAGATCGGGCTGGAACAGATACGCAGTATTTT. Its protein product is CASSQDRAGTDTQYF.

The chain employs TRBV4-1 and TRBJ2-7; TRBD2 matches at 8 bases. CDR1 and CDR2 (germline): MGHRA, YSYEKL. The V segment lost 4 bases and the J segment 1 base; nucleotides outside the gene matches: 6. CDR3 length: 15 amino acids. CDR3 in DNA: TGCGCCAGCAGCCCAAGCGGGGGCCGGTCCTACGAGCAGTACTTC. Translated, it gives CASSPSGGRSYEQYF.

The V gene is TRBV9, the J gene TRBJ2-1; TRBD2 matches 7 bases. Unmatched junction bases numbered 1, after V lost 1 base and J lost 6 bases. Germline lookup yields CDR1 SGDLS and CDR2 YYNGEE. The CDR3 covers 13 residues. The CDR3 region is CASSVWTSNEQFF. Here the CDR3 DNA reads TGTGCCAGCAGCGTATGGACTAGCAATGAGCAGTTCTTC.

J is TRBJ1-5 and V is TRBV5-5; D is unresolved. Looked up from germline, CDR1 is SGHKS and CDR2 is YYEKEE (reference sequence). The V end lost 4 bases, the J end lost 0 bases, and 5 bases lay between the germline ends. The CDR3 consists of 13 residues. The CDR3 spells CASSRNSNQPQHF. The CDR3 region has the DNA TGTGCCAGCAGCCGAAATAGCAATCAGCCCCAGCATTTT. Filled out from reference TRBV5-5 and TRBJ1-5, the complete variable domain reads DAGVTQSPTHLIKTRGQQVTLRCSPISGHKSVSWYQQVLGQGPQFIFQYYEKEERGRGNFPDRFSARQFPNYSSELNVNALLLGDSALYLCASSRNSNQPQHFGDGTRLSIL.

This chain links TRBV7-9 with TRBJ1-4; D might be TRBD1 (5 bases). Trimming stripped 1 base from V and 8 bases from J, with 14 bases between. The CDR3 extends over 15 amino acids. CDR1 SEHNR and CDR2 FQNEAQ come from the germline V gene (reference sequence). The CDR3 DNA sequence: TGTGCCAGCAGCTTAGACGGCCGCGACAGCGAAAAACTGTTTTTT. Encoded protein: CASSLDGRDSEKLFF. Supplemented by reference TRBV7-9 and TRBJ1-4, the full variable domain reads DTGVSQNPRHKITKRGQNVTFRCDPISEHNRLYWYRQTLGQGPEFLTYFQNEAQLEKSRLLSDRFSAERPKGSFSTLEIQRTEQGDSAMYLCASSLDGRDSEKLFFGSGTQLSVL.

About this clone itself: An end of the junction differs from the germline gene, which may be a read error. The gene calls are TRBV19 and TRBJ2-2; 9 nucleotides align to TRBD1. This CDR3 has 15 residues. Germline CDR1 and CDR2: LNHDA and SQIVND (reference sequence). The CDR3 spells CAGRTGQGETGELFF. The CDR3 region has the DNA TGTGCCGGTAGGACGGGACAGGGTGAGACCGGGGAGCTGTTTTTT.

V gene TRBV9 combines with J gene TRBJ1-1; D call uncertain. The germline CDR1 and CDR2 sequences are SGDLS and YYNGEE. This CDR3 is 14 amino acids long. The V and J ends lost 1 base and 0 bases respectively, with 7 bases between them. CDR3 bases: TGTGCCAGCAGCGTATTGGCAGTGAACACTGAAGCTTTCTTT. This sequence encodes CASSVLAVNTEAFF.

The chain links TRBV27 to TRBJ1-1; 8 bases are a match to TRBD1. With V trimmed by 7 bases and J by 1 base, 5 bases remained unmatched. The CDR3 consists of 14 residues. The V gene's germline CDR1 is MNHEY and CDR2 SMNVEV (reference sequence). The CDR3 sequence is CASTSDRANTEAFF. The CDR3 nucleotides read TGTGCCAGCACCTCGGACAGGGCGAACACTGAAGCTTTCTTT.

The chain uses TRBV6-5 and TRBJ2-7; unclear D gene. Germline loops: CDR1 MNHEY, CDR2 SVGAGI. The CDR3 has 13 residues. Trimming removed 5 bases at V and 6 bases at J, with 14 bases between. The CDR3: CASSDSGFGEQYF. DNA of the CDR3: TGTGCCAGCAGTGATAGTGGGTTCGGCGAGCAGTACTTC.

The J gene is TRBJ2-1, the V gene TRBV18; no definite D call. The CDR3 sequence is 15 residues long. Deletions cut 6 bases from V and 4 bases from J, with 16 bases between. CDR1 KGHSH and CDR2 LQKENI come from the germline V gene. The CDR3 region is CASSRTALVYNEQFF. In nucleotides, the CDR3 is TGTGCCAGCTCCCGGACGGCCCTAGTTTACAATGAGCAGTTCTTC.

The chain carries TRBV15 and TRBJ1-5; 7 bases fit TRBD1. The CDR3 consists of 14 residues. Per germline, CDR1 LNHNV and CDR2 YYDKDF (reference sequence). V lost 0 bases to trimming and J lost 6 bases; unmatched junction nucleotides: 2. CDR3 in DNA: TGTGCCACCAGCAGAGATCAGGGGGTTCAGCCCCAGCATTTT. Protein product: CATSRDQGVQPQHF. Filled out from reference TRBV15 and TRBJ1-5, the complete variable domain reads DAMVIQNPRYQVTQFGKPVTLSCSQTLNHNVMYWYQQKSSQAPKLLFHYYDKDFNNEADTPDNFQSRRPNTSFCFLDIRSPGLGDTAMYLCATSRDQGVQPQHFGDGTRLSIL.

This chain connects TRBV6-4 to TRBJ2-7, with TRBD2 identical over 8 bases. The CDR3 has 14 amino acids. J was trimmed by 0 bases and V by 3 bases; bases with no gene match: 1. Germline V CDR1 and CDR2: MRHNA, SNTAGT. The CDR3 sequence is CASSETSVSYEQYF. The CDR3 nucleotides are TGTGCCAGCAGTGAGACTAGCGTCTCCTACGAGCAGTACTTC.

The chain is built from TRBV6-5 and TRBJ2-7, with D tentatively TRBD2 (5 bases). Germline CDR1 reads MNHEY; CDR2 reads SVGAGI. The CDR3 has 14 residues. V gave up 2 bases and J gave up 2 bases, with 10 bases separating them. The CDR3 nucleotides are TGTGCCAGCAGTTACGGCGGACTTACCTACGAGCAGTACTTC. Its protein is CASSYGGLTYEQYF.

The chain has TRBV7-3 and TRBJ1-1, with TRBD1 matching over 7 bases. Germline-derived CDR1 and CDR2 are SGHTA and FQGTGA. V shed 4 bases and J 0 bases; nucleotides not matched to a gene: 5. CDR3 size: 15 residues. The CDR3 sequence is CASSSGTAMNTEAFF. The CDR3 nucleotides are TGTGCCAGCAGCTCAGGGACAGCCATGAACACTGAAGCTTTCTTT.

As DNA, the CDR3 is TGTGCCAGTAGTATATCGGGAACAACTAATGAAAAACTGTTTTTT. Amino acids: CASSISGTTNEKLFF. V and J are TRBV19 and TRBJ1-4; D is unclear. V shed 2 bases and J shed 0 bases, with 7 bases lying between them. The CDR3 extends over 15 amino acids. The germline CDR1 and CDR2 sequences are LNHDA and SQIVND (reference sequence).

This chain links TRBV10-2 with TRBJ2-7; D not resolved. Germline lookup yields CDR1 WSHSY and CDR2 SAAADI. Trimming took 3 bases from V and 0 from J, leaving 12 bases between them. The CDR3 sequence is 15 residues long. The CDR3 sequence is CASSEPGRNSYEQYF. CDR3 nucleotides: TGCGCCAGCAGTGAACCGGGCCGTAACTCCTACGAGCAGTACTTC.